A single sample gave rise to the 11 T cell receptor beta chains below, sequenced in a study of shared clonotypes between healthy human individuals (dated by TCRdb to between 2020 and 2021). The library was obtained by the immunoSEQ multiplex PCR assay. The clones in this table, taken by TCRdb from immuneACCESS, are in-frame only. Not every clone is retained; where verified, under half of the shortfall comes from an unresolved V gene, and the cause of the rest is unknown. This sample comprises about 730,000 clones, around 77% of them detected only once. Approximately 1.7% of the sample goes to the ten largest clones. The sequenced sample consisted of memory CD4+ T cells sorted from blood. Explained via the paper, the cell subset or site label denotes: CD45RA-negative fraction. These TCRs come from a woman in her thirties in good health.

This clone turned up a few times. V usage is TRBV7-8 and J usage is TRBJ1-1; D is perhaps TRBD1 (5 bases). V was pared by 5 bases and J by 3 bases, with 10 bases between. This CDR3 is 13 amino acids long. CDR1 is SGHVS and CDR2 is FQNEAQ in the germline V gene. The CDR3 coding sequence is TGTGCCAGCAGCCAACAGGCTGACACTGAAGCTTTCTTT. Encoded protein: CASSQQADTEAFF.

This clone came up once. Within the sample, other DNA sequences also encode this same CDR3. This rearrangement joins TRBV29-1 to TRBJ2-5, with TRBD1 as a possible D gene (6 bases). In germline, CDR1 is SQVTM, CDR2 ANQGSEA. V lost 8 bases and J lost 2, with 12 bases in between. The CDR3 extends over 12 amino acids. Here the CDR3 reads CSTRGGQETQYF. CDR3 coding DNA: TGCAGCACCCGAGGGGGACAAGAGACCCAGTACTTC.

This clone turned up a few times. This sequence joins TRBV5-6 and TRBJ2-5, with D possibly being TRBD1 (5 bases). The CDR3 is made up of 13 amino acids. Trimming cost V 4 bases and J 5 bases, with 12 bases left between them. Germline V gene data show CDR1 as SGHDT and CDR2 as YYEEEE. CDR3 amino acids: CASSGHLGETQYF. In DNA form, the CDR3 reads TGTGCCAGCAGCGGACACTTGGGCGAGACCCAGTACTTC.

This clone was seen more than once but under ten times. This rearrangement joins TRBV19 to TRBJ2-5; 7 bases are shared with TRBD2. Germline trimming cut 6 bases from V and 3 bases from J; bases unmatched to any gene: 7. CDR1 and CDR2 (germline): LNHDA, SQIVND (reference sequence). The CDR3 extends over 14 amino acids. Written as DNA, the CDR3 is TGTGCCAGTAGGAGTGGGCTAGCGGAAGAGACCCAGTACTTC. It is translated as CASRSGLAEETQYF.

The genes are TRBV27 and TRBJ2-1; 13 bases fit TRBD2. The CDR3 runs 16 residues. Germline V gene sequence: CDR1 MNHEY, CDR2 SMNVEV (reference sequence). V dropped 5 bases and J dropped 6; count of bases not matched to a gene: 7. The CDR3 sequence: CASSGTSGATSNEQFF. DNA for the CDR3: TGTGCCAGCAGTGGGACTAGCGGGGCTACATCCAATGAGCAGTTCTTC.

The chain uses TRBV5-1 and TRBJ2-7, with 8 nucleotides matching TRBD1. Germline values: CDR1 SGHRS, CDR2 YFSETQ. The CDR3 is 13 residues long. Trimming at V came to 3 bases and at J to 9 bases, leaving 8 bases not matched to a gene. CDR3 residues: CASSSTGDFGQYF. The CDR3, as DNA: TGCGCCAGCAGCTCGACAGGGGACTTTGGGCAGTACTTC.

The CDR3 sequence is CASSLMSAFYSGANVLTF. The CDR3 DNA follows: TGTGCCAGCAGCTTAATGTCAGCCTTTTACTCTGGGGCCAACGTCCTGACTTTC. This chain links TRBV11-2 with TRBJ2-6, with D hard to call. The V end was cut by 2 bases, the J end by 0 bases, with 14 bases between. This CDR3 contains 18 residues. Germline values: CDR1 SGHAT, CDR2 FQNNGV.

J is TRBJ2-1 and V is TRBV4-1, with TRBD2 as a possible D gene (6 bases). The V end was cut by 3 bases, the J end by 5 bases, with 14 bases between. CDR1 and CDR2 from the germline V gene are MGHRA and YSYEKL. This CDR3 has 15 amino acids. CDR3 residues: CASSHERANNNEQFF. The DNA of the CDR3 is TGCGCCAGCAGCCACGAGCGGGCAAATAACAATGAGCAGTTCTTC.

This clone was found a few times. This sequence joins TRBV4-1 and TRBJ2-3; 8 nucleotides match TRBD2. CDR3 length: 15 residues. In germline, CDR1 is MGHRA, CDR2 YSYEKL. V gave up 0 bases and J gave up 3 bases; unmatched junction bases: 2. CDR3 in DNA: TGCGCCAGCAGCCAAGATCTAGCGGGTACAGATACGCAGTATTTT. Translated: CASSQDLAGTDTQYF.

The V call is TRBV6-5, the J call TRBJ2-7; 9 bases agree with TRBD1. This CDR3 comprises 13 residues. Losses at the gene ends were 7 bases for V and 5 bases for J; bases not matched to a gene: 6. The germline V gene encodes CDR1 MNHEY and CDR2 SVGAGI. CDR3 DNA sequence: TGTGCCAGCACGGACAGGGGTTTCCACGAGCAGTACTTC. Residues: CASTDRGFHEQYF.

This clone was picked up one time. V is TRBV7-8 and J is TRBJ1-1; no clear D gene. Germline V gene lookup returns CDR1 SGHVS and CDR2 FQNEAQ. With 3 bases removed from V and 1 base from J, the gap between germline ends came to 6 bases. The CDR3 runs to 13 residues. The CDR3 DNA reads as TGTGCCAGCAGCTTGGGAAAGAACACTGAAGCTTTCTTT. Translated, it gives CASSLGKNTEAFF.